A single TCR beta chain is shown here with its context. The data derive from a study of early T cells in non-severe SARS-CoV-2 infection. Whole-study context: Whole-blood bulk RNA, unsorted, was sequenced, and chains were unpaired.

Researchers tagged individual cDNA molecules with unique molecular identifiers. Via MiXCR, TCRdb re-called the 5' RACE reads, giving one row per CDR3 protein. The sample holds 70,000 or so distinct CDR3 sequences, around 13% seen once. CDR3 length equals 16 residues. The sequence came from an adult who was a healthcare worker with PCR-confirmed SARS-CoV-2 infection or an uninfected control (not recorded which). Sequencing used whole blood. The chain employs TRBV21-1 and TRBJ2-5; no check of the table's D call, TRBD1, against the DNA was made. TRBV21-1 is a pseudogene locus. In DNA form, the CDR3 reads TGTGCCAGCAGCAAAGGGATGGGACAGGGAAAAGAGACCCAGTACTTC. This sequence encodes CASSKGMGQGKETQYF.